This T cell receptor beta chain emerged from a study of shared clonotypes between healthy human individuals. Study results and limitations: In having few donors, the study represented limited genetic and exposure-history diversity.

Genomic DNA belonging to each subset was distributed in equal measure over several immunoSEQ plates. Data came from immunoSEQ multiplex PCR; TCRdb stores just in-frame clones and leaves some out. The sample includes 2 million to 3 million clones, 93% seen only once; the top ten take about 0.39%. Germline-derived CDR1 and CDR2 are MNHEY and SVGAGI. The ends were cut back, 6 bases at V and 4 bases at J, with 16 bases in the middle. The CDR3 runs 14 residues. Recent vaccinations or acute infections were absent in the healthy HIV-negative adult donors. As to this clone: Its antigen is currently unknown.

V is TRBV6-5 and J is TRBJ2-7, with a weak D call TRBD1 (6 bases). Material for sequencing was naive CD4+ T cells from PBMCs. Subset specified: CD45RA+ positively selected. The sequence came from a man in his late teens or twenties in good health. Some clones in this sample may be carry-over from other donors' samples. The CDR3 DNA sequence: TGTGCCAGCAGGTCCGGGACAACCCCTTACGAGCAGTACTTC. Protein sequence: CASRSGTTPYEQYF.